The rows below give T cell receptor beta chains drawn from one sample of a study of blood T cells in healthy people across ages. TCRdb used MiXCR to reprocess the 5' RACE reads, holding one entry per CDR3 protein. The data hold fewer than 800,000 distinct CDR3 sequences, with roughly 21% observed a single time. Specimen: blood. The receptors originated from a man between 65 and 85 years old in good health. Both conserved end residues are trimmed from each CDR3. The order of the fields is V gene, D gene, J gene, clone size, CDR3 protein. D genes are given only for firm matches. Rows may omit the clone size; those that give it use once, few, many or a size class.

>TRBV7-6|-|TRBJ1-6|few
ASSLMDSSYNSPLH
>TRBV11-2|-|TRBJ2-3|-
ASSFVEGTDTQY
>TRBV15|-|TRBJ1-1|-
ATSIRLELNTEAF
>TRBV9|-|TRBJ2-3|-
ASSAQTPGTADHFTDTQY
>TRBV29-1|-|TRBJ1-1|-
SAEGDKNTEAF
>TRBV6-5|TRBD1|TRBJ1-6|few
ASSFDRGSPLH
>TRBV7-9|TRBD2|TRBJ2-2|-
ASSSLGLAGVRDGELF
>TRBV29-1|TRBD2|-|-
SLIAGVRNEQF
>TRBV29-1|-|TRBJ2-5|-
SVGVAGVETQY
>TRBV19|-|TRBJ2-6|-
ASSIVDSGANVLT
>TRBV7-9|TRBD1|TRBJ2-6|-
ASSRAGGSPGANVLT
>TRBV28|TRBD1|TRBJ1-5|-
ASIPPQGVSNQPQH
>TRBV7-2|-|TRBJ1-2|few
ASSLVSPSNYGYT
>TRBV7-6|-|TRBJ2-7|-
ASSLDPLRDHEQY
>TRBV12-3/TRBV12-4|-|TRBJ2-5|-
ASSPGEGVETQY
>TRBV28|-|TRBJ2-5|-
ASSFGRDGETQY